The clone carrying this TCR beta chain has ten or more counts. Its matching antigen is unknown. Germline values: CDR1 WSHSY, CDR2 SAAADI. V gave up 0 bases and J gave up 5 bases, with 13 bases separating them. The CDR3 length is 15 residues. This entry is derived from a study of metastatic and nonmetastatic thyroid tumors. Study context: Repertoires from blood and tumor or nodule tissue of malignant and benign thyroid patients were compared.

As originally analysed: It was from CDR3 differences across clinicopathological groups that a distant-metastasis classifier for papillary thyroid cancer was built. TCRdb reanalyzed the PCR reads with MiXCR. The V and J calls were determined by TCRdb, not by the authors. The data contain 20,000 to 25,000 clones, just over 20% of them seen just once; the ten biggest clones take up approximately 30%. No patient received treatment before thyroid surgery. Study-wide findings and caveats: Patients with malignant thyroid tumors reportedly had significantly higher TCR beta diversity than those with benign nodules, in blood and tumor.

The sample taken for sequencing was blood. The rearrangement uses TRBV10-2 and TRBJ2-5; possibly TRBD1 or TRBD2 for D (6 bases each). The TCR was taken from a female donor with papillary thyroid cancer or a benign thyroid nodule (not recorded which). Some clones in this sample may be carry-over from other donors' samples. CDR3 in amino acids: CASSESEIGGETQYF. The CDR3 DNA sequence: TGCGCCAGCAGTGAGTCGGAGATAGGGGGGGAGACCCAGTACTTC.